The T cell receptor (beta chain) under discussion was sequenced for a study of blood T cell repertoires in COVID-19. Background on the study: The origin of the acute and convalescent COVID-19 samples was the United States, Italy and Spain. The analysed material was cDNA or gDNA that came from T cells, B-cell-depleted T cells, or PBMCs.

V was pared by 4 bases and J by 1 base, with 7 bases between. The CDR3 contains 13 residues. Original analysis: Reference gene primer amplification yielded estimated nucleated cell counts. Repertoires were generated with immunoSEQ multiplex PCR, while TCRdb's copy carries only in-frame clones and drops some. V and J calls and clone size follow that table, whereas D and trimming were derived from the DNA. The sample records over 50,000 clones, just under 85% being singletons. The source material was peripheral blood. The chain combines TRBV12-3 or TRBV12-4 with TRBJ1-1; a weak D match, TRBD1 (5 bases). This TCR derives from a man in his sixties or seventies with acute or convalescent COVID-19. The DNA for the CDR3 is TGTGCCAGCAGTTCCGACAGGAACACTGAAGCTTTCTTT. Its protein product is CASSSDRNTEAFF.